These 15 T cell receptor beta chains share one sample of origin, sequenced in a study of shared clonotypes between healthy human individuals. Only in-frame clones appear in the TCRdb table, and some are missing; sequencing was by immunoSEQ multiplex PCR. The sample carries hundreds of thousands of clones, about 96% recorded once. Naive CD8 cells comprised CD45RO-negative, CCR7-positively selected cells, excluding terminally differentiated effector memory CD45RA+ cells. The sequenced sample was naive CD8+ T cells sorted from blood. The receptors were gathered from a woman aged 25 to 39 in good health.

The rearrangement links TRBV27 to TRBJ2-7; the D gene is possibly TRBD2 (6 bases). V lost 6 bases to trimming and J lost 3 bases, with 15 bases between them. This CDR3 is built from 14 residues. Germline V CDR1 and CDR2: MNHEY, SMNVEV (reference sequence). CDR3 DNA sequence: TGTGCCAGCAGCTCCGGGAGTGGGCTCTACGAGCAGTACTTC. It is translated as CASSSGSGLYEQYF.

This rearrangement joins TRBV7-6 to TRBJ2-5; 8 bases agree with TRBD1. The CDR3 covers 13 residues. V lost 5 bases and J lost 4; bases outside the gene matches: 3. Germline V gene sequence: CDR1 SGHVS, CDR2 FNYEAQ. The CDR3 region has the DNA TGTGCCAGCAGCGCCAGGGGGCGAGAGACCCAGTACTTC. Translating it yields CASSARGRETQYF.

The chain employs TRBV11-2 and TRBJ1-5; 7 bases agree with TRBD1. This CDR3 contains 15 residues. Trimming took 5 bases from V and 5 from J; bases not matched to a gene: 9. In germline, CDR1 is SGHAT, CDR2 FQNNGV. The CDR3 sequence: CASSGTGEGDQPQHF. The DNA of the CDR3 is TGTGCCAGCAGCGGTACAGGGGAAGGGGATCAGCCCCAGCATTTT.

This clone was detected once. This chain connects TRBV19 to TRBJ2-3; TRBD2 agrees at 9 bases. The V segment lost 4 bases and the J segment 4 bases; nucleotides outside the gene matches: 12. The germline gives CDR1 LNHDA, CDR2 SQIVND (reference sequence). The CDR3 extends over 17 amino acids. The CDR3 is CASSRTTLAGPSDTQYF. Written as DNA, the CDR3 is TGTGCCAGTAGTAGAACCACCCTAGCGGGGCCCTCAGATACGCAGTATTTT.

The chain links TRBV13 to TRBJ2-7; TRBD2 aligns across 11 bases. CDR3 length: 13 amino acids. V lost 8 bases to trimming and J lost 0 bases; unmatched junction nucleotides: 0. Germline V gives CDR1 PRHDT, CDR2 FYEKMQ (reference sequence). The CDR3 region has the DNA TGTGCCAGCGGACTAGCGGGCTCCTACGAGCAGTACTTC. It specifies CASGLAGSYEQYF.

Here the CDR3 DNA reads TGTGCCAGTAGTATAGATCGGCCCACGCCGAGCGAAAAACTGTTTTTT. Translating gives CASSIDRPTPSEKLFF. The chain uses TRBV19 and TRBJ1-4; D unresolved. Trimming took 0 bases from V and 8 from J, leaving 16 bases between them. Germline V lookup: CDR1 LNHDA, CDR2 SQIVND (reference sequence). The CDR3 is 16 amino acids.

The chain couples TRBV5-1 to TRBJ1-5; D call uncertain. The CDR3 consists of 16 residues. Between the trimmed V and J ends, which lost 1 base and 0 bases, there was a span of 11 bases. The germline gives CDR1 SGHRS, CDR2 YFSETQ. The CDR3 protein is CASSLYRASSNQPQHF. The CDR3 DNA is TGCGCCAGCAGCTTGTATCGAGCCTCTAGCAATCAGCCCCAGCATTTT.

As to this clone: Within the sample, other DNA sequences also encode this same CDR3. The chain couples TRBV27 to TRBJ1-5; D gene ambiguous. This CDR3 is built from 13 residues. The V gene lost 5 bases and the J gene lost 0 bases, with 5 bases spanning the gap. The V gene's germline CDR1 is MNHEY and CDR2 SMNVEV (reference sequence). The CDR3 DNA reads TGTGCCAGCAGTCAGAATAGCAATCAGCCCCAGCATTTT. The encoded protein is CASSQNSNQPQHF.

This sequence joins TRBV5-6 and TRBJ2-7, with 9 bases fitting TRBD2. V gave up 4 bases and J gave up 2 bases; unmatched junction bases: 7. The length of the CDR3 is 15 residues. Germline V gene sequence: CDR1 SGHDT, CDR2 YYEEEE. This CDR3 is CASSGGLAHTYEQYF. In DNA, the CDR3 is TGTGCCAGCAGCGGCGGACTAGCGCACACCTACGAGCAGTACTTC.

The DNA for the CDR3 is TGTGCCAGCAGACAAACCTTCAGGTACCCCACCTACGAGCAGTACTTC. This codes for CASRQTFRYPTYEQYF. The V and J genes are TRBV2 and TRBJ2-7; the D is unclear. This CDR3 is built from 16 residues. The germline V gene has CDR1 SNHLY and CDR2 FYNNEI. The germline V and J ends were trimmed by 6 bases and 2 bases, with 20 bases remaining between them. Together with reference TRBV2 and TRBJ2-7, the CDR3 gives the full variable domain: EPEVTQTPSHQVTQMGQEVILRCVPISNHLYFYWYRQILGQKVEFLVSFYNNEISEKSEIFDDQFSVERPDGSNFTLKIRSTKLEDSAMYFCASRQTFRYPTYEQYFGPGTRLTVT.

The rearrangement uses TRBV28 and TRBJ1-2, with D unresolved. The CDR3 runs to 14 residues. The V end was cut by 4 bases, the J end by 3 bases, with 12 bases between. CDR1 is MDHEN, CDR2 SYDVKM, per germline. CDR3: CASSSRSEDYGYTF. DNA for the CDR3: TGTGCCAGCAGTTCCCGTTCGGAGGACTATGGCTACACCTTC.

This chain joins TRBV2 and TRBJ2-7, with 7 bases lining up with TRBD2. V trimming: 4 bases; J trimming: 0 bases; junction bases outside the gene matches: 0. The CDR3 is 13 amino acids. Looked up from germline, CDR1 is SNHLY and CDR2 is FYNNEI. CDR3 DNA: TGTGCCAGCAGTGGGGACTACTCCTACGAGCAGTACTTC. It yields the protein CASSGDYSYEQYF.

The chain couples TRBV6-5 to TRBJ2-4, with 11 nucleotides matching TRBD1. The germline V gene encodes CDR1 MNHEY and CDR2 SVGAGI. V lost 7 bases and J lost 3; bases outside the gene matches: 5. The CDR3 has 15 amino acids. Here the CDR3 reads CASKPGQGGKNIQYF. The CDR3 DNA reads as TGTGCCAGCAAACCGGGACAGGGGGGCAAAAACATTCAGTACTTC.

V and J are TRBV5-6 and TRBJ2-3; 8 bases align to TRBD2. The J segment lost 0 bases and the V segment lost 5 bases, leaving 14 bases of the junction unmatched. The CDR3 extends over 18 amino acids. From germline, CDR1 is SGHDT and CDR2 YYEEEE. The CDR3, as DNA: TGTGCCAGCAGTCGTGGGGGGCTAGCGGGTACTAGCACAGATACGCAGTATTTT. Amino acid sequence: CASSRGGLAGTSTDTQYF.

The rearrangement joins TRBV10-1 to TRBJ2-7, with TRBD2 as a possible D gene (6 bases). Trimming shortened V by 3 bases and J by 3 bases, and 15 bases separated the two germline ends. CDR1 is WNHNN, CDR2 SYGVQD, per germline (reference sequence). The CDR3 extends over 15 amino acids. The CDR3 sequence: CASSDGAGRLYEQYF. CDR3 coding DNA: TGCGCCAGCAGTGATGGGGCGGGAAGGCTCTACGAGCAGTACTTC.